Presented here are 15 T cell receptor beta chains from one specimen sequenced in a study of T-cell memory formation after mild COVID-19. TCRdb itself ran the 5' RACE reads through MiXCR, one entry per CDR3 protein. The sample contains tens of thousands of distinct CDR3 sequences, approximately 12% of which appear only once. Sequencing was performed on PBMCs or a T cell subset sorted from them (not recorded which). Every receptor here comes from a man aged 18 to 30 who had mild COVID-19 (a few samples of this study predate the infection). Cell type and time point are not known.

In DNA, the CDR3 is TGTGCCAGCAGTTACCGCCCTTTAGGGCCCACTGAAGCTTTCTTT. Residues: CASSYRPLGPTEAFF. The chain uses TRBV6-2 or TRBV6-3 and TRBJ1-1; D remains ambiguous. Trimming removed 2 bases from V and 4 bases from J, with 14 bases in between. Germline V gene lookup returns CDR1 MNHEY and CDR2 SVGEGT. The length of the CDR3 is 15 residues.

This clonotype was seen once. V is TRBV7-9 and J is TRBJ2-3, with D possibly matching TRBD1 (6 bases). Germline V CDR1 and CDR2: SEHNR, FQNEAQ (reference sequence). The CDR3 covers 14 residues. The germline V and J ends were trimmed by 5 bases and 2 bases, with 11 bases remaining between them. CDR3 loop: CASSEGVLTDTQYF. The CDR3 DNA is TGTGCCAGCAGCGAGGGGGTTCTCACAGATACGCAGTATTTT.

This chain connects TRBV5-1 to TRBJ2-2, with a tentative D call TRBD1 (6 bases). The V and J ends lost 0 bases and 4 bases respectively, with 13 bases between them. The CDR3 spans 16 residues. Germline V lookup: CDR1 SGHRS, CDR2 YFSETQ. The CDR3 is CASSLALGTITGELFF. The CDR3 DNA is TGCGCCAGCAGCTTGGCCTTAGGGACAATCACCGGGGAGCTGTTTTTT.

J is TRBJ1-2 and V is TRBV11-2, with 7 nucleotides matching TRBD1. The CDR3 is 16 residues long. The V gene end was trimmed by 5 bases and the J gene end by 4 bases; junction bases not matched to a gene: 13. Germline V gene sequence: CDR1 SGHAT, CDR2 FQNNGV. This CDR3 is CASSPAGGRGVYGYTF. CDR3 DNA sequence: TGTGCCAGCAGCCCCGCCGGCGGCAGGGGGGTCTATGGCTACACCTTC.

In its sample, this clonotype ranks as medium-sized. J is TRBJ2-3 and V is TRBV10-3, with D perhaps assigned TRBD1 or TRBD2 (5 bases each). The CDR3 spans 15 residues. Trimming stripped 3 bases from V and 3 bases from J, with 13 bases between. Germline values: CDR1 ENHRY, CDR2 SYGVKD. Written as DNA, the CDR3 is TGTGCCATCAGTGACCCCGGGACCCGAACAGATACGCAGTATTTT. Translated, it gives CAISDPGTRTDTQYF.

This clonotype was seen only a few times. The V gene is TRBV20-1, the J gene TRBJ2-5; D may be TRBD2 (6 bases). The germline CDR1 and CDR2 sequences are DFQATT and SNEGSKA (reference sequence). The CDR3 consists of 14 residues. The V end lost 5 bases, the J end lost 1 base, and 14 bases lay between the germline ends. CDR3 protein: CSAYVGGSQETQYF. CDR3 DNA: TGCAGTGCTTACGTCGGGGGATCCCAAGAGACCCAGTACTTC.

The rearrangement joins TRBV4-2 to TRBJ2-7, with 8 nucleotides matching TRBD2. After removal of 1 base from V and 5 bases from J, the junction contained 10 bases not matched to a gene. The CDR3 sequence is 16 residues long. Germline assignment: CDR1 LGHNA and CDR2 YNFKEQ. CDR3 in DNA: TGTGCCAGCAGCCAAGGTTACCCGGGGGGGCTCGACGAGCAGTACTTC. Protein sequence: CASSQGYPGGLDEQYF.

This clonotype was recorded many times. The rearrangement uses TRBV29-1 and TRBJ2-1, with no clear D. This CDR3 is built from 11 residues. CDR1 and CDR2 (germline): SQVTM, ANQGSEA. Trimming removed 4 bases at V and 5 bases at J, with 6 bases between. The DNA of the CDR3 is TGCAGCGTTGTGGAGAACAATGAGCAGTTCTTC. Its protein is CSVVENNEQFF.

At least ten counts were recorded for this clonotype. The chain combines TRBV4-1 with TRBJ2-5, with D perhaps TRBD1 (5 bases). The CDR3 covers 16 residues. The germline CDR1 and CDR2 sequences are MGHRA and YSYEKL. Trimming removed 7 bases from V and 3 bases from J, with 21 bases in between. CDR3 sequence (DNA): TGCGCCAGCAAACCTCTCTGGGGCAGGGTAGAAGAGACCCAGTACTTC. This translates into CASKPLWGRVEETQYF.

This clonotype appeared many times. The V and J genes are TRBV5-1 and TRBJ1-2; perhaps TRBD1 as D (6 bases). CDR3 length: 15 residues. Germline CDR1 reads SGHRS; CDR2 reads YFSETQ. The V gene lost 3 bases and the J gene lost 5 bases, with 17 bases spanning the gap. CDR3 nucleotide sequence: TGCGCCAGCAGCTCGGGTTGGACAGACGGATATGGCTACACCTTC. Translation gives CASSSGWTDGYGYTF.

The V call is TRBV20-1, the J call TRBJ1-5; D remains unclear. The CDR3 runs 12 residues. V was cut by 3 bases and J by 5 bases, with 8 bases left in between. CDR1 is DFQATT and CDR2 is SNEGSKA in the germline V gene (reference sequence). Here the CDR3 DNA reads TGCAGTGCTAGTAGGACGGATCAGCCCCAGCATTTT. Amino acid sequence: CSASRTDQPQHF.

This clonotype was found many times. The rearrangement links TRBV7-9 to TRBJ2-1; the D is unclear. The CDR3 covers 13 residues. V shed 1 base and J shed 6 bases, with 7 bases lying between them. From germline, CDR1 is SEHNR and CDR2 FQNEAQ (reference sequence). The CDR3 protein is CASSLGGFNEQFF. The CDR3, as DNA: TGTGCCAGCAGCTTAGGGGGATTCAATGAGCAGTTCTTC.

The V call is TRBV10-3, the J call TRBJ1-1, with 7 bases fitting TRBD1. The J segment lost 1 base and the V segment lost 8 bases, leaving 7 bases of the junction unmatched. The CDR3 runs 14 residues. Germline V gives CDR1 ENHRY, CDR2 SYGVKD. DNA of the CDR3: TGTGCCATCGGGGGAGGGGGCACGAACACTGAAGCTTTCTTT. It encodes CAIGGGGTNTEAFF.

This clonotype was seen at least ten times. The chain employs TRBV5-1 and TRBJ2-1; TRBD1 matches at 9 bases. The CDR3 length is 15 residues. CDR1 SGHRS and CDR2 YFSETQ come from the germline V gene. V gave up 4 bases and J gave up 7 bases; unmatched junction bases: 9. CDR3 in amino acids: CASSAGTGYVNEQFF. In nucleotides, the CDR3 is TGCGCCAGCAGCGCCGGGACAGGGTATGTGAATGAGCAGTTCTTC.

This clonotype was observed a handful of times. The chain has TRBV9 and TRBJ1-2, with TRBD1 matching 9 bases. After removal of 1 base from V and 2 bases from J, the junction contained 9 bases not matched to a gene. Germline V gene data show CDR1 as SGDLS and CDR2 as YYNGEE. This CDR3 contains 17 residues. CDR3 region: CASSVRGQGWGNYGYTF. The CDR3 DNA sequence: TGTGCCAGCAGCGTAAGGGGACAGGGTTGGGGGAACTATGGCTACACCTTC. The whole variable domain, filled in from reference TRBV9 and TRBJ1-2, reads DSGVTQTPKHLITATGQRVTLRCSPRSGDLSVYWYQQSLDQGLQFLIQYYNGEERAKGNILERFSAQQFPDLHSELNLSSLELGDSALYFCASSVRGQGWGNYGYTFGSGTRLTVV.